These 28 T cell receptor beta chains were all obtained from the same sample, sequenced in a study of shared clonotypes between healthy human individuals (dated by TCRdb to about 2020). The method was the immunoSEQ multiplex PCR assay. The clones in this table, taken by TCRdb from immuneACCESS, are in-frame only. Not every clone is retained; where verified, under half of the shortfall comes from an unresolved V gene, and the cause of the rest is unknown. The sample table holds approximately 840,000 clones, of which 95% to 97% were seen once. The ten biggest clones cover over 0.2% of the sample. For the CD8 naive samples, CD45RO-negative cells were positively selected for CCR7, yielding a CD45RA+CCR7+ population from which TemRA cells were excluded. Specimen: naive CD8+ T cells sorted from blood. The sample's cell subset or site label is to be understood as: CD45RA+CCR7+. Source of these receptors: a man aged 30 to 39 in good health.

The rearrangement links TRBV4-1 to TRBJ2-3, with D unclear. Germline CDR1 is MGHRA and CDR2 is YSYEKL. The CDR3 has 14 residues. V gave up 5 bases and J gave up 1 base, with 10 bases separating them. CDR3 loop: CASSERSGTDTQYF. CDR3 bases: TGCGCCAGCAGCGAAAGGTCCGGCACAGATACGCAGTATTTT.

The chain combines TRBV29-1 with TRBJ2-2, with 8 bases that match TRBD1. J lost 2 bases, V lost 7 bases, and 9 bases had no gene match. Germline-derived CDR1 and CDR2 are SQVTM and ANQGSEA. The CDR3 extends over 15 amino acids. The CDR3 is CSARGQEINTGELFF. In DNA form, the CDR3 reads TGCAGCGCAAGGGGACAGGAGATTAACACCGGGGAGCTGTTTTTT.

V and J are TRBV9 and TRBJ2-1; no firm D call. V was cut by 0 bases and J by 6 bases, with 7 bases left in between. The CDR3 contains 13 residues. Germline CDR1 is SGDLS and CDR2 is YYNGEE. CDR3 nucleotides: TGTGCCAGCAGCGTAGGGAGTTTCAATGAGCAGTTCTTC. Protein: CASSVGSFNEQFF.

This clone was detected only a few times. This rearrangement joins TRBV5-1 to TRBJ2-2; 12 bases agree with TRBD2. Germline V gene lookup returns CDR1 SGHRS and CDR2 YFSETQ. This CDR3 region has 16 residues. Germline trimming cut 2 bases from V and 5 bases from J; bases unmatched to any gene: 4. The CDR3 here is CASSLLAGGSTGELFF. The CDR3, as DNA: TGCGCCAGCAGCTTACTAGCGGGAGGTTCTACCGGGGAGCTGTTTTTT.

V and J are TRBV29-1 and TRBJ2-1, with TRBD2 identical over 10 bases. Germline CDR1 SQVTM, CDR2 ANQGSEA. The CDR3 sequence is 15 residues long. Unmatched junction bases numbered 12, after V lost 7 bases and J lost 6 bases. The CDR3 DNA reads as TGCAGCGCAGGGTTTAGCGGGAGGTCGGGCAATGAGCAGTTCTTC. It yields the protein CSAGFSGRSGNEQFF.

The V and J genes are TRBV6-5 and TRBJ1-1; 7 bases agree with TRBD1. The CDR3 is made up of 16 amino acids. CDR1 and CDR2 (germline): MNHEY, SVGAGI. The V segment lost 1 base and the J segment 1 base; nucleotides outside the gene matches: 6. The CDR3 spells CASSYLGQRPNTEAFF. For the CDR3, the DNA is TGTGCCAGCAGTTACTTGGGACAGAGACCGAACACTGAAGCTTTCTTT.

This rearrangement joins TRBV29-1 to TRBJ2-7, with D perhaps being TRBD1 or TRBD2 (5 bases each). This CDR3 contains 13 residues. Germline CDR1 SQVTM, CDR2 ANQGSEA. Deletions cut 4 bases from V and 4 bases from J, with 14 bases between. The CDR3 DNA follows: TGCAGCGTTGTGACGACAGCGGATTACGAGCAGTACTTC. The encoded protein is CSVVTTADYEQYF.

The V gene is TRBV7-9, the J gene TRBJ2-1; D gene unclear. The CDR3 is 13 amino acids. V lost 4 bases to trimming and J lost 8 bases, with 12 bases between them. From germline, CDR1 is SEHNR and CDR2 FQNEAQ (reference sequence). The CDR3 DNA is TGTGCCAGCAGCTCTTGGCATCTCGATGAGCAGTTCTTC. Translating it yields CASSSWHLDEQFF.

V is TRBV5-1 and J is TRBJ2-7, with 10 bases that match TRBD1. V lost 3 bases and J lost 3; bases outside the gene matches: 3. This CDR3 has 14 residues. In germline, CDR1 is SGHRS, CDR2 YFSETQ. The CDR3 sequence is CASSSGTGDYEQYF. Here the CDR3 DNA reads TGCGCCAGCAGCTCCGGGACAGGGGACTACGAGCAGTACTTC. Full variable domain (remainder filled in from reference TRBV5-1 and TRBJ2-7): KAGVTQTPRYLIKTRGQQVTLSCSPISGHRSVSWYQQTPGQGLQFLFEYFSETQRNKGNFPGRFSGRQFSNSRSEMNVSTLELGDSALYLCASSSGTGDYEQYFGPGTRLTVT.

This chain links TRBV19 with TRBJ2-7; 11 bases map to TRBD2. This CDR3 contains 14 residues. Trimming removed 5 bases from V and 6 bases from J; junction bases left unmatched: 6. Germline-derived CDR1 and CDR2 are LNHDA and SQIVND (reference sequence). The CDR3 loop reads CASSATSGTVEQYF. The CDR3 DNA sequence: TGTGCCAGTAGTGCGACTAGCGGGACTGTCGAGCAGTACTTC.

The rearrangement links TRBV5-5 to TRBJ2-7; D may be TRBD1 (6 bases). Germline V lookup: CDR1 SGHKS, CDR2 YYEKEE (reference sequence). V shed 4 bases and J shed 4 bases, with 15 bases lying between them. The CDR3 has 14 residues. In nucleotides, the CDR3 is TGTGCCAGCAGCCCCACAGGGACCTCTTACGAGCAGTACTTC. Translating it yields CASSPTGTSYEQYF.

The V gene is TRBV12-2, the J gene TRBJ1-4; TRBD1 is taken as the D call from the table, unchecked against the DNA. TRBV12-2 is designated a pseudogene. The CDR3 covers 16 residues. The CDR3 sequence: CASRFDRVRVYEKLFF. The CDR3 bases are TGTGCAAGTCGCTTCGACAGGGTAAGGGTATATGAAAAACTGTTTTTT.

The chain combines TRBV6-1 with TRBJ2-6; D uncertain. From germline, CDR1 is MNHNS and CDR2 SASEGT. Deletions cut 7 bases from V and 2 bases from J, with 6 bases between. This CDR3 has 13 residues. The CDR3 loop reads CASKLPGANVLTF. DNA of the CDR3: TGTGCCAGCAAGCTTCCTGGGGCCAACGTCCTGACTTTC.

CDR3 in DNA: TGTGCCAGCAGTTACTTGGATCCTTCCTACGAGCAGTACTTC. Translated: CASSYLDPSYEQYF. The chain recombines TRBV6-5 with TRBJ2-7; D is ambiguous. Germline V gives CDR1 MNHEY, CDR2 SVGAGI. The CDR3 sequence is 14 residues long. Trimming shortened V by 1 base and J by 1 base, and 8 bases separated the two germline ends.

The CDR3 DNA reads TGTGCCACGGGACAGGGGAACTATGGCTACACCTTC. Translation gives CATGQGNYGYTF. This chain uses TRBV6-5 with TRBJ1-2; 10 bases line up with TRBD1. The CDR3 has 12 amino acids. V shed 10 bases and J 2 bases; nucleotides not matched to a gene: 1. Germline V CDR1 and CDR2: MNHEY, SVGAGI.

This clone was detected once. The gene calls are TRBV29-1 and TRBJ2-7; TRBD2 is a possible D gene (5 bases). The germline CDR1 and CDR2 sequences are SQVTM and ANQGSEA. The CDR3 sequence is 12 residues long. Trimming cost V 1 base and J 5 bases, with 9 bases left between them. The CDR3 DNA is TGCAGCGTTGAAGGGGCGGAGGACGAGCAGTACTTC. Its protein product is CSVEGAEDEQYF.

This clone occurred once. This CDR3 reads CASRDRARTGELFF. The CDR3 DNA follows: TGTGCCAGCAGAGACAGGGCCCGCACCGGGGAGCTGTTTTTT. The chain couples TRBV7-6 to TRBJ2-2; 7 bases are a match to TRBD1. This CDR3 region has 14 residues. The V and J ends lost 6 bases and 4 bases, in that order; junction bases with no gene match: 5. CDR1 SGHVS and CDR2 FNYEAQ come from the germline V gene.

This chain connects TRBV7-9 to TRBJ2-7; 10 bases line up with TRBD1. Germline CDR1 SEHNR, CDR2 FQNEAQ (reference sequence). The CDR3 is 12 amino acids. V dropped 8 bases and J dropped 4; count of bases not matched to a gene: 2. The CDR3 DNA is TGTGCCAGCGGGACAGGGGTGTACGAGCAGTACTTC. Protein: CASGTGVYEQYF. Combining the CDR3 with reference TRBV7-9 and TRBJ2-7 gives the whole variable domain DTGVSQNPRHKITKRGQNVTFRCDPISEHNRLYWYRQTLGQGPEFLTYFQNEAQLEKSRLLSDRFSAERPKGSFSTLEIQRTEQGDSAMYLCASGTGVYEQYFGPGTRLTVT.

This chain connects TRBV6-5 to TRBJ2-7, with D perhaps TRBD2 (6 bases). Germline V gives CDR1 MNHEY, CDR2 SVGAGI. CDR3 length: 14 amino acids. V was trimmed by 3 bases and J by 7 bases, leaving 16 bases between them. Written as DNA, the CDR3 is TGTGCCAGCAGTTATAACCTAGGGGCGGGAGAGCAGTACTTC. Residues: CASSYNLGAGEQYF.

The chain has TRBV18 and TRBJ2-1; 12 bases fit TRBD1. The junction had 2 bases not matched to a gene; V was cut back by 3 bases and J by 5 bases. Germline CDR1 reads KGHSH; CDR2 reads LQKENI. CDR3 length: 15 residues. CDR3 sequence: CASSPGQGANNEQFF. The DNA for the CDR3 is TGTGCCAGCTCACCGGGACAGGGGGCAAACAATGAGCAGTTCTTC.

This clone showed up just a few times. The chain is built from TRBV19 and TRBJ1-1; D remains unclear. The length of the CDR3 is 13 residues. The germline V gene encodes CDR1 LNHDA and CDR2 SQIVND (reference sequence). Trimming shortened V by 2 bases and J by 1 base, and 5 bases separated the two germline ends. The CDR3 reads CASSIRRNTEAFF. The CDR3 nucleotides are TGTGCCAGTAGTATAAGGAGGAACACTGAAGCTTTCTTT.

This clone was detected ten times or more. This chain connects TRBV27 to TRBJ2-1; tentative D call: TRBD2 (5 bases). CDR1 and CDR2 (germline): MNHEY, SMNVEV (reference sequence). The CDR3 has 14 amino acids. Trimming pared 5 bases from V and 8 bases from J, leaving 16 bases between. CDR3: CASSQLDIEDEQFF. CDR3 nucleotide sequence: TGTGCCAGCAGTCAACTAGATATAGAGGATGAGCAGTTCTTC.

J is TRBJ2-1 and V is TRBV10-3; 11 nucleotides line up with TRBD2. J was trimmed by 10 bases and V by 8 bases; bases with no gene match: 7. CDR1 and CDR2 (germline): ENHRY, SYGVKD. The CDR3 has 13 residues. This CDR3 is CAILAGGRGEQFF. As DNA, the CDR3 is TGTGCCATCCTAGCGGGAGGTCGTGGGGAGCAGTTCTTC.

Of note for this clone: Within the sample, other DNA sequences also encode this same CDR3. The V and J genes are TRBV5-1 and TRBJ2-7, with 7 bases fitting TRBD1. Germline lookup yields CDR1 SGHRS and CDR2 YFSETQ. V trimming: 3 bases; J trimming: 4 bases; junction bases outside the gene matches: 4. The CDR3 has 13 residues. The CDR3 here is CASSSTGTYEQYF. As DNA, the CDR3 is TGCGCCAGCAGCTCGACAGGGACGTACGAGCAGTACTTC.

This clone occurred a few times. J is TRBJ2-2 and V is TRBV2; maybe TRBD2 (5 bases). V shed 2 bases and J shed 1 base, with 11 bases lying between them. Germline V gene sequence: CDR1 SNHLY, CDR2 FYNNEI. This CDR3 has 16 amino acids. In DNA form, the CDR3 reads TGTGCCAGCAGTGAAACCGCTAGCAAGAACACCGGGGAGCTGTTTTTT. It is translated as CASSETASKNTGELFF. Full variable domain (remainder filled in from reference TRBV2 and TRBJ2-2): EPEVTQTPSHQVTQMGQEVILRCVPISNHLYFYWYRQILGQKVEFLVSFYNNEISEKSEIFDDQFSVERPDGSNFTLKIRSTKLEDSAMYFCASSETASKNTGELFFGEGSRLTVL.

This chain connects TRBV7-9 to TRBJ1-4; 7 bases map to TRBD1. V lost 2 bases, J lost 1 base, and 4 bases stayed unmatched. The CDR3 totals 16 residues. Germline loops: CDR1 SEHNR, CDR2 FQNEAQ (reference sequence). CDR3 amino acids: CASSLTNRGTNEKLFF. In DNA, the CDR3 is TGTGCCAGCAGCTTAACGAACAGGGGAACTAATGAAAAACTGTTTTTT.

The V gene is TRBV4-2, the J gene TRBJ1-1; D may be TRBD1 (6 bases). Trimming removed 3 bases at V and 5 bases at J, with 13 bases between. The germline V gene has CDR1 LGHNA and CDR2 YNFKEQ. This CDR3 is built from 14 residues. CDR3 residues: CASSQQTGRTEAFF. DNA for the CDR3: TGTGCCAGCAGCCAGCAGACAGGACGGACTGAAGCTTTCTTT.

Comments on this clone: This same CDR3 is encoded by further DNA sequences in the sample. The chain links TRBV5-1 to TRBJ2-7; possibly TRBD2 for D (6 bases). The CDR3 runs to 13 residues. Trimming took 1 base from V and 3 from J, leaving 8 bases between them. Germline assignment: CDR1 SGHRS and CDR2 YFSETQ. CDR3 sequence: CASSLTSSYEQYF. The CDR3 DNA reads as TGCGCCAGCAGCTTGACTAGCAGCTACGAGCAGTACTTC.